Listed here are 27 T cell receptor beta chains from one sample, sequenced in a study of control samples from healthy donors and cancer patients. The repertoire was sequenced with immunoSEQ multiplex PCR; TCRdb's copy has only in-frame clones and lacks some. The profile shows some 150,000 clones, 93% of them singletons. Sequencing used blood. These receptors were obtained from a woman aged 55-69 years in good health.

The chain links TRBV28 to TRBJ1-2; D is uncertain. Germline V gene sequence: CDR1 MDHEN, CDR2 SYDVKM. V lost 3 bases, J lost 3 bases, and 8 bases lay in between. The CDR3 totals 13 residues. The CDR3, as DNA: TGTGCCAGCAGTTTGACATTGTACTATGGCTACACCTTC. Encoded protein: CASSLTLYYGYTF.

This sequence joins TRBV4-1 and TRBJ1-4; perhaps TRBD1 as D (5 bases). The CDR3 is made up of 15 amino acids. CDR1 and CDR2 from the germline V gene are MGHRA and YSYEKL. Trimming shortened V by 2 bases and J by 8 bases, and 15 bases separated the two germline ends. The CDR3 nucleotides read TGCGCCAGCAGCCAATACAGTGACAGAGGGGAAAAACTGTTTTTT. This gives the protein CASSQYSDRGEKLFF.

This clone appeared once. The rearrangement links TRBV2 to TRBJ1-3; a weak D match, TRBD1 (5 bases). CDR1 SNHLY and CDR2 FYNNEI come from the germline V gene. With 4 bases removed from V and 3 bases from J, the gap between germline ends came to 13 bases. This CDR3 region has 15 residues. CDR3 residues: CASSVGVSVGNTIYF. The CDR3, as DNA: TGTGCCAGCAGTGTGGGGGTGAGCGTTGGAAACACCATATATTTT.

V and J are TRBV9 and TRBJ1-2, with unresolved D. V gave up 0 bases and J gave up 4 bases, with 10 bases separating them. CDR1 is SGDLS and CDR2 is YYNGEE in the germline V gene. The CDR3 totals 14 residues. The CDR3 sequence is CASSVVGRPYGYTF. Here the CDR3 DNA reads TGTGCCAGCAGCGTAGTAGGCAGGCCCTATGGCTACACCTTC.

This chain joins TRBV28 and TRBJ1-5; D is perhaps TRBD1 (6 bases). Per the germline V gene, CDR1 is MDHEN and CDR2 is SYDVKM. V shed 3 bases and J shed 0 bases, with 12 bases lying between them. The CDR3 is 16 residues long. The CDR3 DNA is TGTGCCAGCAGTTTTGCAGGACAGTATAGCAATCAGCCCCAGCATTTT. Translation gives CASSFAGQYSNQPQHF.

This clone appeared once. The chain has TRBV7-9 and TRBJ1-2, with a possible D match to TRBD1 (6 bases). The CDR3 totals 13 residues. Germline V gene data show CDR1 as SEHNR and CDR2 as FQNEAQ (reference sequence). V was shortened by 1 base and J by 4 bases, with 7 bases between the two germline ends. The CDR3 DNA sequence: TGTGCCAGCAGCTTAGGGGGGGCCTATGGCTACACCTTC. It is translated as CASSLGGAYGYTF.

This clone was counted between two and nine times. The chain couples TRBV3-1 (or the pseudogene TRBV3-2) to TRBJ2-1, with TRBD2 matching over 12 bases. This CDR3 has 17 residues. Germline values: CDR1 LGHDT, CDR2 YNNKEL (reference sequence). J lost 0 bases, V lost 4 bases, and 4 bases had no gene match. CDR3 sequence: CASSLKLAGGSYNEQFF. For the CDR3, the DNA is TGTGCCAGCAGCCTAAAACTAGCGGGGGGCTCCTACAATGAGCAGTTCTTC.

The gene calls are TRBV10-3 and TRBJ1-2; 8 nucleotides align to TRBD1. The CDR3 sequence is 14 residues long. Looked up from germline, CDR1 is ENHRY and CDR2 is SYGVKD. Unmatched junction bases numbered 5, after V lost 6 bases and J lost 2 bases. The DNA for the CDR3 is TGTGCCATCAGGAGGGACAGGACGAACTATGGCTACACCTTC. It yields the protein CAIRRDRTNYGYTF.

The chain links TRBV7-9 to TRBJ1-1; D is uncertain. V was shortened by 5 bases and J by 0 bases, with 7 bases between the two germline ends. The CDR3 runs to 13 residues. Germline loops: CDR1 SEHNR, CDR2 FQNEAQ (reference sequence). The CDR3 here is CASSAEMNTEAFF. The CDR3 nucleotides are TGTGCCAGCAGCGCAGAAATGAACACTGAAGCTTTCTTT.

This chain connects TRBV27 to TRBJ1-1, with 7 positions matching TRBD1. The CDR3 length is 14 residues. Trimming took 1 base from V and 5 from J; bases not matched to a gene: 4. Germline V gene data show CDR1 as MNHEY and CDR2 as SMNVEV (reference sequence). CDR3 residues: CASSLYRDRTEAFF. CDR3 DNA sequence: TGTGCCAGCAGTTTATATCGGGACAGAACTGAAGCTTTCTTT.

This sequence joins TRBV6-5 and TRBJ1-1, with 7 nucleotides matching TRBD1. The CDR3 is made up of 14 amino acids. V shed 6 bases and J 6 bases; nucleotides not matched to a gene: 10. Germline values: CDR1 MNHEY, CDR2 SVGAGI. CDR3 sequence reads: CASRGTGEAAEAFF. CDR3 in DNA: TGTGCCAGCAGGGGTACAGGGGAGGCGGCTGAAGCTTTCTTT.

The rearrangement links TRBV10-3 to TRBJ1-1; 11 bases fit TRBD1. V dropped 7 bases and J dropped 4; count of bases not matched to a gene: 5. The CDR3 sequence is 14 residues long. Germline CDR1 and CDR2: ENHRY and SYGVKD. CDR3 residues: CAINAGTGGTEAFF. CDR3 coding DNA: TGTGCCATCAACGCCGGGACAGGGGGCACTGAAGCTTTCTTT.

The chain links TRBV29-1 to TRBJ2-5; TRBD1 aligns across 9 bases. This CDR3 is built from 13 residues. The germline CDR1 and CDR2 sequences are SQVTM and ANQGSEA. V shed 3 bases and J 5 bases; nucleotides not matched to a gene: 4. The DNA of the CDR3 is TGCAGCGTTGATTGGACAGGGGTCGAGACCCAGTACTTC. The encoded protein is CSVDWTGVETQYF.

The chain joins TRBV13 to TRBJ1-2; 10 nucleotides align to TRBD1. Trimming cost V 2 bases and J 6 bases; bases outside gene matches: 6. The CDR3 has 15 amino acids. Germline assignment: CDR1 PRHDT and CDR2 FYEKMQ (reference sequence). CDR3 protein: CASSLPGTGVDGYTF. The CDR3 nucleotides are TGTGCCAGCAGCTTACCCGGGACAGGGGTTGATGGCTACACCTTC.

CDR3 bases: TGTGCCAGCACCTCGTGGGGGCGATCTACGTCGACATTCGGATTCGGTGGCTACACCTTC. It yields the protein CASTSWGRSTSTFGFGGYTF. The chain is built from TRBV7-9 and TRBJ1-2; D is perhaps TRBD1 (6 bases). CDR1 SEHNR and CDR2 FQNEAQ come from the germline V gene (reference sequence). The V end lost 7 bases, the J end lost 7 bases, and 37 bases lay between the germline ends. The CDR3 totals 20 residues.

The rearrangement joins TRBV18 to TRBJ2-1, with D possibly matching TRBD1 (6 bases). V lost 6 bases to trimming and J lost 6 bases, with 12 bases between them. The length of the CDR3 is 13 residues. In germline, CDR1 is KGHSH, CDR2 LQKENI. Written as DNA, the CDR3 is TGTGCCAGCTCCCCCGGACAGCCCAATGAGCAGTTCTTC. This gives the protein CASSPGQPNEQFF.

V gene TRBV3-1 (or the pseudogene TRBV3-2) combines with J gene TRBJ1-6; D is perhaps TRBD1 (5 bases). This CDR3 is 15 amino acids long. Germline CDR1 LGHDT, CDR2 YNNKEL (reference sequence). Trimming left V 4 bases short and J 7 bases short, with 14 bases between. The DNA of the CDR3 is TGTGCCAGCAGCCGATCCGGGGCAGAGAATTCACCCCTCCACTTT. Translation: CASSRSGAENSPLHF.

The chain is built from TRBV5-6 and TRBJ2-3; 8 bases are shared with TRBD1. The CDR3 spans 15 residues. Per germline, CDR1 SGHDT and CDR2 YYEEEE. V dropped 0 bases and J dropped 3; count of bases not matched to a gene: 3. The CDR3 reads CASSLADRVTDTQYF. The CDR3 DNA reads as TGTGCCAGCAGCTTGGCGGACAGGGTGACAGATACGCAGTATTTT.

The chain couples TRBV7-2 to TRBJ2-5; TRBD2 might be the D (6 bases). Deletions cut 3 bases from V and 2 bases from J, with 13 bases between. Germline values: CDR1 SGHTA, CDR2 FQGNSA. CDR3 length: 15 amino acids. The CDR3 here is CASSLGGTVQETQYF. The CDR3 DNA reads as TGTGCCAGCAGCTTGGGGGGTACTGTACAAGAGACCCAGTACTTC.

V gene TRBV14 combines with J gene TRBJ2-7; TRBD1 matches 7 bases. J was trimmed by 1 base and V by 4 bases; bases with no gene match: 4. From germline, CDR1 is SGHDN and CDR2 FVKESK. CDR3 size: 14 residues. The CDR3 nucleotides are TGTGCCAGCAGCCCGGAGGACAGGTCCTACGAGCAGTACTTC. As protein: CASSPEDRSYEQYF.

This clone came up once. The chain uses TRBV27 and TRBJ1-1; D ambiguous. CDR3 length: 14 residues. The germline gives CDR1 MNHEY, CDR2 SMNVEV (reference sequence). The germline V and J ends were trimmed by 2 bases and 1 base, with 8 bases remaining between them. The CDR3 region has the DNA TGTGCCAGCAGTTTAGCAGGATGGAACACTGAAGCTTTCTTT. Its protein product is CASSLAGWNTEAFF.

This clone came up once. The chain joins TRBV19 to TRBJ2-2; D is possibly TRBD2 (6 bases). The CDR3 extends over 14 amino acids. Trimming left V 5 bases short and J 6 bases short, with 13 bases between. The germline V gene has CDR1 LNHDA and CDR2 SQIVND (reference sequence). In DNA form, the CDR3 reads TGTGCCAGTAGTGCCCCGGGACTCTCCGGGGAGCTGTTTTTT. It encodes CASSAPGLSGELFF.

J is TRBJ1-2 and V is TRBV29-1; TRBD1 aligns across 9 bases. Germline CDR1 reads SQVTM; CDR2 reads ANQGSEA. There are 13 residues in the CDR3. V gave up 0 bases and J gave up 8 bases; unmatched junction bases: 4. Here the CDR3 DNA reads TGCAGCGTTGAAGAACAGGGGGCGCACGGCTACACCTTC. As protein: CSVEEQGAHGYTF.

The chain carries TRBV7-9 and TRBJ1-5, with 7 bases lining up with TRBD1. Germline V gene sequence: CDR1 SEHNR, CDR2 FQNEAQ (reference sequence). The J segment lost 3 bases and the V segment lost 3 bases, leaving 2 bases of the junction unmatched. The CDR3 has 14 residues. The DNA for the CDR3 is TGTGCCAGCAGCTTCGGACAGGACAATCAGCCCCAGCATTTT. Encoded protein: CASSFGQDNQPQHF.

Regarding this clone: Other nucleotide sequences in the sample specify the same CDR3. The J gene is TRBJ1-4, the V gene TRBV20-1, with TRBD1 matching over 9 bases. Trimming at V came to 5 bases and at J to 5 bases, leaving 3 bases not matched to a gene. CDR3 length: 13 residues. CDR1 and CDR2 (germline): DFQATT, SNEGSKA (reference sequence). CDR3: CSAGGQGNEKLFF. The CDR3, as DNA: TGCAGTGCTGGTGGACAGGGGAATGAAAAACTGTTTTTT.

The genes are TRBV4-3 and TRBJ1-2; D is undetermined. The germline gives CDR1 LGHNA, CDR2 YSLEER. CDR3 length: 13 residues. Trimming took off 0 bases at V and 6 bases at J, with 8 bases between the two ends. CDR3 coding DNA: TGCGCCAGCAGCCAAGATCGGTCGGATGGCTACACCTTC. Translated: CASSQDRSDGYTF.

This CDR3 reads CASSQSHRTIEAFF. In DNA form, the CDR3 reads TGTGCCAGCAGTCAAAGTCACAGGACGATTGAAGCTTTCTTT. The chain is built from TRBV6-5 and TRBJ1-1; D possibly corresponds to TRBD1 (5 bases). V was cut by 5 bases and J by 7 bases, with 17 bases left in between. The germline V gene has CDR1 MNHEY and CDR2 SVGAGI. The CDR3 extends over 14 amino acids.